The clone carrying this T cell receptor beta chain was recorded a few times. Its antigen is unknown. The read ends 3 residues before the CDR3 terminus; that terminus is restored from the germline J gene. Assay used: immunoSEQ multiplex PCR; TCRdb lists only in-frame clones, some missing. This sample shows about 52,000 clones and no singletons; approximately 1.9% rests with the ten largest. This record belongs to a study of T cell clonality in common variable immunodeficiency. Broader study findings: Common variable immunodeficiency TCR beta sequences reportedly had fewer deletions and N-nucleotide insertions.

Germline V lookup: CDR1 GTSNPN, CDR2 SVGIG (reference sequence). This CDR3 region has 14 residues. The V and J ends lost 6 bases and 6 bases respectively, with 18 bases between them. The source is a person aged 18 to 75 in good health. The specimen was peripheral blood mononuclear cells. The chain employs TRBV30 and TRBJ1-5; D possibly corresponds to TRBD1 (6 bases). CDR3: CACAKGQQGQPQHF. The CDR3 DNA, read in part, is TGTGCCTGCGCGAAAGGACAGCAGGGTCAGCCC.